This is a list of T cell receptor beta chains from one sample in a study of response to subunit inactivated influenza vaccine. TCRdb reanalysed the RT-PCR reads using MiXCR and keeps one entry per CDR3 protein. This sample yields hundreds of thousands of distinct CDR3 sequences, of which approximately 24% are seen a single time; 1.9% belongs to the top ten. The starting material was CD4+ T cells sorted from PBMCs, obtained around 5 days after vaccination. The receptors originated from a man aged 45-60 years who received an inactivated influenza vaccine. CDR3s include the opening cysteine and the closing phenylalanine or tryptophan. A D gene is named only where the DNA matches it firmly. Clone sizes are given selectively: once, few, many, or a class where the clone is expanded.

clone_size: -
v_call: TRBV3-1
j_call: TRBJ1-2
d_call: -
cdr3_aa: CASSQGASGYTF
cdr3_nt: TGTGCCAGCAGCCAAGGGGCAAGCGGCTACACCTTC

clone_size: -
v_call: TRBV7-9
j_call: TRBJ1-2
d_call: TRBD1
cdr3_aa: CASSFWDRKEVRDGYTF
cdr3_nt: TGTGCCAGCAGCTTCTGGGACAGGAAAGAGGTACGAGATGGCTACACCTTC

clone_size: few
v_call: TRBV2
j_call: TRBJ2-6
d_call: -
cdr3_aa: CASSEVDSYSGANVLTF
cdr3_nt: TGTGCCAGCAGTGAAGTCGACAGCTACTCTGGGGCCAACGTCCTGACTTTC

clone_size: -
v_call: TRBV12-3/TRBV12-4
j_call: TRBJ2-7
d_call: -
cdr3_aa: CASRRSTGEQYF
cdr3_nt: TGTGCCAGCAGGCGGTCGACAGGCGAGCAGTACTTC

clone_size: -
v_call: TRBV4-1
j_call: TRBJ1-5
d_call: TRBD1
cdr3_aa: CASSQAGGGNQPQHF
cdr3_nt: TGCGCCAGCAGCCAGGCAGGGGGCGGGAATCAGCCCCAGCATTTT

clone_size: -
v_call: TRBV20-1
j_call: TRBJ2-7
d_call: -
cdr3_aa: CSALKGGFSYEQYF
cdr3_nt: TGCAGTGCCCTTAAAGGGGGGTTCTCCTACGAGCAGTACTTC

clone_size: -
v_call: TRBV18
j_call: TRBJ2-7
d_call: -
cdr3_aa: CASSPTGTRTYEQYF
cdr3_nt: TGTGCCAGCTCCCCCACCGGGACTCGAACCTACGAGCAGTACTTC

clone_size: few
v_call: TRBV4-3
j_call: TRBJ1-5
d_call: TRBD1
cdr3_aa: CASSLTGKDQPQHF
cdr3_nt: TGCGCCAGCTCCCTGACAGGGAAGGACCAGCCCCAGCATTTT

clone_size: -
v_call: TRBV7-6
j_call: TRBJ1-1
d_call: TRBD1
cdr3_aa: CASNNGPGGTEAFF
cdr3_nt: TGTGCCAGCAACAACGGGCCAGGGGGCACTGAAGCTTTCTTT

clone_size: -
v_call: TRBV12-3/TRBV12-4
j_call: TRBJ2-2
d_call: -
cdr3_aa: CASSLASVAGELFF
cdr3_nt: TGTGCCAGCAGTTTAGCGTCCGTAGCCGGGGAGCTGTTTTTT

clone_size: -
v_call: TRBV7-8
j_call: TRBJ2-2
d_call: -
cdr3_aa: CASSLVAVESYTGELFF
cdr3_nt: TGTGCCAGCAGCTTAGTTGCGGTGGAATCCTACACCGGGGAGCTGTTTTTT

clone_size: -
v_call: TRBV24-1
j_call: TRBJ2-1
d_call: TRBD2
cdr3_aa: CATSVRSGRINEQFF
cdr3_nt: TGTGCCACCAGTGTTCGCAGCGGGAGGATAAATGAGCAGTTCTTC

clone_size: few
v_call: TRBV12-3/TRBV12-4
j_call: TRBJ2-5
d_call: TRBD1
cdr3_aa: CASSLDGGTGNQETQYF
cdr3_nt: TGTGCCAGCAGTTTAGACGGTGGGACAGGGAATCAAGAGACCCAGTACTTC

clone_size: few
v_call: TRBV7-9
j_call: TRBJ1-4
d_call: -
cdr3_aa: CASSARANVEKLFF
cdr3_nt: TGTGCCAGCAGCGCTAGAGCTAACGTAGAAAAACTGTTTTTT

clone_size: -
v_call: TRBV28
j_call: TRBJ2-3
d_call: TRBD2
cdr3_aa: CASPPSGNTDTQYF
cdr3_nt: TGTGCCAGCCCCCCTAGCGGGAATACAGATACGCAGTATTTT

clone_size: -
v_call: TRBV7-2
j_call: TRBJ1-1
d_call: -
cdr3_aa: CASSLPQLNTEAFF
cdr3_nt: TGTGCCAGCAGCCTCCCACAGCTTAACACTGAAGCTTTCTTT

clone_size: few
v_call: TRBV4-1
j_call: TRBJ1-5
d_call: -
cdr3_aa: CASSHRAGGSNQPQHF
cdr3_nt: TGCGCCAGCAGCCATAGGGCGGGGGGTAGCAATCAGCCCCAGCATTTT

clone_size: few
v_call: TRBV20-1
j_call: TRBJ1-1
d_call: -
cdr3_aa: CSARDVRQAFF
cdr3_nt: TGCAGTGCTAGAGATGTCCGGCAAGCTTTCTTT

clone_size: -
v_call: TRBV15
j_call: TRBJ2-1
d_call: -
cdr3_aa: CATIPGRSSSYNEQFF
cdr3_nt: TGTGCCACTATTCCCGGACGGTCAAGCTCCTACAATGAGCAGTTCTTC

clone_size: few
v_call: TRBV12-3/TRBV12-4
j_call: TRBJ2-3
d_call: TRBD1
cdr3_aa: CASSPRTGAQAYF
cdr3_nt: TGTGCCAGCAGTCCCCGTACAGGGGCCCAGGCGTATTTT

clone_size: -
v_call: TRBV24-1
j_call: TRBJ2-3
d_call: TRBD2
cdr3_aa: CATSDHPLLLAGGTDTQYF
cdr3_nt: TGTGCCACCAGTGATCACCCTCTCCTACTAGCGGGGGGCACAGATACGCAGTATTTT

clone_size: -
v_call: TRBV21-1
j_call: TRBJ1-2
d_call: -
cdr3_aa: CASSKTDPANYGYTF
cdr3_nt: TGTGCCAGCAGCAAAACAGACCCTGCTAACTATGGCTACACCTTC

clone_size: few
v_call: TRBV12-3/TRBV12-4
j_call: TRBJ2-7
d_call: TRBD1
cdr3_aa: CASSLGWETGGMYEQYF
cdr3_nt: TGTGCCAGCAGTTTGGGCTGGGAGACAGGGGGGATGTACGAGCAGTACTTC

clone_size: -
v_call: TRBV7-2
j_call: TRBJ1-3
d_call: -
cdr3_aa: CASSLAGGNTIYF
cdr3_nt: TGTGCCAGCAGCTTAGCGGGTGGAAACACCATATATTTT

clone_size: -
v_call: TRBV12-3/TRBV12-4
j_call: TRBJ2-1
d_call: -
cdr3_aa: CASSPRRAGNNEQFF
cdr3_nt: TGTGCCAGCAGTCCCCGCAGGGCCGGGAACAATGAGCAGTTCTTC

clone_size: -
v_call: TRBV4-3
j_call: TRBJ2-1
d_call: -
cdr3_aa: CASSQVGLYNEQFF
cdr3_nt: TGCGCCAGCAGCCAAGTGGGCTTGTACAATGAGCAGTTCTTC

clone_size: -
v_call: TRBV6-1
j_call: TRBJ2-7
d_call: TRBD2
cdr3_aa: CASRGGLADRYEQYF
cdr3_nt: TGTGCCAGCAGGGGCGGACTAGCGGATCGGTACGAGCAGTACTTC

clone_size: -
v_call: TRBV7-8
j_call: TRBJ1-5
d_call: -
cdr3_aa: CASTPLGTNSQPQHF
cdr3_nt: TGTGCCAGCACCCCCCTCGGGACCAACAGTCAGCCCCAGCATTTT

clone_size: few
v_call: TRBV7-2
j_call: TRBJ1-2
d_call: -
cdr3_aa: CASSSGGTHGYTF
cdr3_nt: TGTGCCAGCAGCTCGGGAGGGACACATGGCTACACCTTC

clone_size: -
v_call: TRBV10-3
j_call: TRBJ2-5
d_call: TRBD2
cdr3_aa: CAISVQGGGETQYF
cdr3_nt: TGTGCCATCAGTGTACAGGGCGGGGGGGAGACCCAGTACTTC

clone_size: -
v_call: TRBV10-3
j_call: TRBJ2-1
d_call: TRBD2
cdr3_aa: CAIGSGRANEQFF
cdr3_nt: TGTGCCATTGGGAGCGGGAGGGCCAATGAGCAGTTCTTC

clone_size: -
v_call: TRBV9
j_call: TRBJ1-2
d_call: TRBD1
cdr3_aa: CASSEIHRGRGGYTF
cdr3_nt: TGTGCCAGCAGCGAAATCCACAGGGGGCGGGGAGGCTACACCTTC

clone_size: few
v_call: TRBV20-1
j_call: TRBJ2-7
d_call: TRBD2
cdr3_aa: CSARVLAGREQYF
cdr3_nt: TGCAGTGCTAGAGTCCTAGCGGGACGCGAGCAGTACTTC

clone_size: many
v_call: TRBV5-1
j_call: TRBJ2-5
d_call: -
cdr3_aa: CASATPPQETQYF
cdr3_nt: TGCGCCAGTGCCACCCCGCCCCAAGAGACCCAGTACTTC

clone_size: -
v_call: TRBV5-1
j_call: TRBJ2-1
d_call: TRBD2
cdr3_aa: CASSSDGREGLLFF
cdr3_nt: TGCGCCAGCAGCTCCGATGGGCGGGAGGGCCTCCTGTTCTTC

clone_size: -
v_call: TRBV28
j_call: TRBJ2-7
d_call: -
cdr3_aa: CASSFAGRKGYEQYF
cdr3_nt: TGTGCCAGCAGTTTTGCTGGACGAAAAGGTTACGAGCAGTACTTC

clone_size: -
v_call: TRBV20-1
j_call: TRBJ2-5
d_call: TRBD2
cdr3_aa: CSAHLLAPGLAEQETQYF
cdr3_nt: TGCAGTGCCCACCTGCTCGCACCGGGACTAGCAGAACAAGAGACCCAGTACTTC

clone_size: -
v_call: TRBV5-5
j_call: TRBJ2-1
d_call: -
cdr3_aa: CASTLPFRGDNEQFF
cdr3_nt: TGTGCCAGCACCTTGCCCTTTCGGGGAGACAATGAGCAGTTCTTC

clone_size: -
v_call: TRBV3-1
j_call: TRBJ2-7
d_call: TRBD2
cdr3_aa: CASSLAAGRGEQYF
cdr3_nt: TGTGCCAGCAGCCTGGCAGCGGGGAGAGGAGAGCAGTACTTC

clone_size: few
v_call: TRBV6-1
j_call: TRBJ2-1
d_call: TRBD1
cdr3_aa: CASTVDRANNEQFF
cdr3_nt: TGTGCCAGCACCGTAGACAGGGCCAACAATGAGCAGTTCTTC

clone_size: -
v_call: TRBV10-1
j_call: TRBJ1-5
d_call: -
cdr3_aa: CASSDFNQPQHF
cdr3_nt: TGCGCCAGCAGTGACTTCAATCAGCCCCAGCATTTT

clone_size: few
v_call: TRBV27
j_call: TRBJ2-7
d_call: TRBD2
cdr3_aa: CASSSAGLAGGSGYEQYF
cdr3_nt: TGTGCCAGCAGTTCTGCCGGACTAGCGGGAGGGTCCGGGTACGAGCAGTACTTC

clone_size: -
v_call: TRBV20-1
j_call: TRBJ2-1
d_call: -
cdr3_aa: CSARVRQPYNEQFF
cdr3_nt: TGCAGTGCTAGGGTCCGACAGCCGTACAATGAGCAGTTCTTC

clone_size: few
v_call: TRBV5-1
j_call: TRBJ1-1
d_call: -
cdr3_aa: CASRLTETGNTEAFF
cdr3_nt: TGCGCCAGCAGGTTGACCGAGACAGGGAACACTGAAGCTTTCTTT

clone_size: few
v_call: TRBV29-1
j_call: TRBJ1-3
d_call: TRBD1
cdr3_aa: CSVRPGTGRSTIYF
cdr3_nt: TGCAGCGTTCGTCCCGGGACAGGGCGGAGCACCATATATTTT

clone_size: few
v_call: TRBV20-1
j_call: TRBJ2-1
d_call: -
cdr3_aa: CSARDLLLYNEQFF
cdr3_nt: TGCAGTGCTAGAGATCTTCTTCTTTACAATGAGCAGTTCTTC

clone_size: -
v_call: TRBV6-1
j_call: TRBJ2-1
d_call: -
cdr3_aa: CASSGLGGSPISYNEQFF
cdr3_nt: TGTGCCAGCAGTGGCCTAGGGGGGTCCCCTATTTCCTACAATGAGCAGTTCTTC

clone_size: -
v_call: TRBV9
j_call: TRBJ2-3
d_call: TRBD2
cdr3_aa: CASSGLAGTTDTQYF
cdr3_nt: TGTGCCAGCAGCGGACTAGCGGGGACCACAGATACGCAGTATTTT

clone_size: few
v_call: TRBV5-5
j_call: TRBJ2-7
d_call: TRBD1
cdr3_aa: CASSRGQGASEQYF
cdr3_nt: TGTGCCAGCAGCCGAGGACAGGGGGCATCAGAGCAGTACTTC

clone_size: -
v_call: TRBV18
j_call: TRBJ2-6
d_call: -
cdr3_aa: CASSGGDSGANVLTF
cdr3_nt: TGTGCCAGCTCAGGAGGGGACTCTGGGGCCAACGTCCTGACTTTC

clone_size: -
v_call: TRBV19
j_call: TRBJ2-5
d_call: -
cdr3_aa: CASSIGTGQRETQYF
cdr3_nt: TGTGCCAGTAGTATAGGGACTGGGCAGAGGGAGACCCAGTACTTC

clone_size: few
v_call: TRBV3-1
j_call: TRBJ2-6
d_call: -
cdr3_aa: CASSPDSGANVLTF
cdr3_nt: TGTGCCAGCAGTCCAGACTCTGGGGCCAACGTCCTGACTTTC

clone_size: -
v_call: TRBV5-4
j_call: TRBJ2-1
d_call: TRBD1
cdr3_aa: CASSFDRAAYNEQFF
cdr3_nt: TGTGCCAGCAGTTTTGACAGGGCTGCCTACAATGAGCAGTTCTTC